Shown below are 30 T cell receptor beta chains from a single sample sequenced in a study of cytomegalovirus exposure and HLA in healthy donors. The PCR used 60 Vbeta and 13 Jbeta primers. Here immunoSEQ multiplex PCR was the method, and the copy in TCRdb shows in-frame clones only, minus some. Here the sample spans 150,000 or so clones, around four fifths being singletons. Sequencing input: PBMCs. These receptors all come from a man between 18 and 29 years old in good health and CMV-seronegative.

The chain joins TRBV19 to TRBJ2-1; 9 nucleotides line up with TRBD2. The trim removed 3 bases at V and 8 bases at J, leaving 8 bases unmatched. Germline-derived CDR1 and CDR2 are LNHDA and SQIVND (reference sequence). The CDR3 spans 15 residues. Here the CDR3 DNA reads TGTGCCAGTAGTATGTGGCGGGAGGGCCGCTATGAGCAGTTCTTC. It yields the protein CASSMWREGRYEQFF.

V is TRBV7-9 and J is TRBJ2-7; 10 bases fit TRBD1. Germline CDR1 is SEHNR and CDR2 is FQNEAQ (reference sequence). The V and J ends lost 5 bases and 6 bases, in that order; junction bases with no gene match: 13. The CDR3 extends over 16 amino acids. The CDR3 sequence: CASSPGQGVPFVEQYF. CDR3 nucleotide sequence: TGTGCCAGCAGCCCCGGACAGGGGGTGCCCTTCGTCGAGCAGTACTTC.

The chain carries TRBV5-1 and TRBJ1-6; D gene uncertain. The CDR3 has 14 amino acids. Germline V gene sequence: CDR1 SGHRS, CDR2 YFSETQ. V dropped 1 base and J dropped 7 bases, with 9 bases sitting between them. CDR3 protein: CASSLRTGNSPLHF. CDR3 coding DNA: TGCGCCAGCAGCTTGAGGACGGGAAATTCACCCCTCCACTTT.

The chain is built from TRBV2 and TRBJ2-7; 13 bases agree with TRBD2. After removal of 6 bases from V and 6 bases from J, the junction contained 11 bases not matched to a gene. This CDR3 has 16 residues. CDR1 is SNHLY, CDR2 FYNNEI, per germline. The CDR3: CASRRGLAGSEGEQYF. For the CDR3, the DNA is TGTGCCAGCAGGAGGGGACTAGCGGGAAGTGAGGGCGAGCAGTACTTC.

This clone was recorded only once. The DNA for the CDR3 is TGTGCCAGCAGACCTGGGATTAGGGGCACTCTAAGCAATCAGCCCCAGCATTTT. Translation: CASRPGIRGTLSNQPQHF. The genes are TRBV28 and TRBJ1-5; D possibly corresponds to TRBD1 (5 bases). The ends were cut back, 6 bases at V and 1 base at J, with 22 bases in the middle. The germline CDR1 and CDR2 sequences are MDHEN and SYDVKM. The length of the CDR3 is 18 residues.

Only one count was recorded for this clone. The rearrangement uses TRBV5-5 and TRBJ2-5; TRBD1 is a possible D gene (6 bases). Looked up from germline, CDR1 is SGHKS and CDR2 is YYEKEE (reference sequence). CDR3 length equals 16 residues. Trimming took 1 base from V and 1 from J, leaving 14 bases between them. The CDR3 bases are TGTGCCAGCAGCTTGATTACAGGGAGTGTCCAAGAGACCCAGTACTTC. Encoded protein: CASSLITGSVQETQYF.

The rearrangement links TRBV7-9 to TRBJ2-5; 9 nucleotides match TRBD2. The J segment lost 10 bases and the V segment lost 3 bases, leaving 6 bases of the junction unmatched. This CDR3 has 13 residues. Germline-derived CDR1 and CDR2 are SEHNR and FQNEAQ (reference sequence). CDR3 sequence: CASSFEAGGDQYF. The CDR3 nucleotides read TGTGCCAGCAGCTTTGAAGCGGGAGGTGACCAGTACTTC.

This clone was detected once. The chain combines TRBV6-6 with TRBJ2-7; the D is unclear. Trimming removed 4 bases at V and 1 base at J, with 11 bases between. Germline assignment: CDR1 MNHNY and CDR2 SVGAGI (reference sequence). The CDR3 is made up of 14 amino acids. The DNA for the CDR3 is TGTGCCAGCAGTTTGGGCAGTGGTTCCTACGAGCAGTACTTC. This encodes CASSLGSGSYEQYF.

The V call is TRBV19, the J call TRBJ2-1; possibly TRBD1 for D (6 bases). The length of the CDR3 is 14 residues. Germline assignment: CDR1 LNHDA and CDR2 SQIVND (reference sequence). The V end lost 11 bases, the J end lost 0 bases, and 14 bases lay between the germline ends. CDR3 DNA: TGTGCCTCCAGGGGCGGTGACTCCTACAATGAGCAGTTCTTC. It codes for CASRGGDSYNEQFF.

This clone was recorded once. The chain has TRBV9 and TRBJ1-1, with unresolved D. This CDR3 comprises 13 residues. V lost 2 bases and J 0 bases, leaving 5 bases between the germline ends. CDR1 SGDLS and CDR2 YYNGEE come from the germline V gene. The CDR3 sequence: CASSVRMNTEAFF. The DNA for the CDR3 is TGTGCCAGCAGCGTCAGAATGAACACTGAAGCTTTCTTT.

This clone has more than one count but fewer than ten. The chain uses TRBV28 and TRBJ1-3, with D hard to call. V was cut by 3 bases and J by 4 bases, with 13 bases left in between. CDR3 size: 15 residues. Per the germline V gene, CDR1 is MDHEN and CDR2 is SYDVKM. The CDR3 is CASSFNGAGGNTIYF. For the CDR3, the DNA is TGTGCCAGCAGTTTTAACGGAGCCGGCGGAAACACCATATATTTT. Using reference TRBV28 and TRBJ1-3 for the parts outside the CDR3, the full variable domain is DVKVTQSSRYLVKRTGEKVFLECVQDMDHENMFWYRQDPGLGLRLIYFSYDVKMKEKGDIPEGYSVSREKKERFSLILESASTNQTSMYLCASSFNGAGGNTIYFGEGSWLTVV.

V is TRBV7-6 and J is TRBJ1-1; D is uncertain. CDR3 length equals 13 residues. The V gene's germline CDR1 is SGHVS and CDR2 FNYEAQ. With 6 bases removed from V and 6 bases from J, the gap between germline ends came to 14 bases. Here the CDR3 DNA reads TGTGCCAGCAGTCCTCCTATGGGCGCTGAAGCTTTCTTT. Amino acid sequence: CASSPPMGAEAFF.

The chain is built from TRBV7-2 and TRBJ1-3, with D maybe TRBD1 (5 bases). The CDR3 sequence is 16 residues long. V was cut by 5 bases and J by 0 bases, with 14 bases left in between. Germline V gene lookup returns CDR1 SGHTA and CDR2 FQGNSA. The CDR3 coding sequence is TGTGCCAGCAGCCATCCCGGACATTCCTCTGGAAACACCATATATTTT. Residues: CASSHPGHSSGNTIYF. Full variable domain (outside the CDR3, taken from reference TRBV7-2 and TRBJ1-3): GAGVSQSPSNKVTEKGKDVELRCDPISGHTALYWYRQSLGQGLEFLIYFQGNSAPDKSGLPSDRFSAERTGGSVSTLTIQRTQQEDSAVYLCASSHPGHSSGNTIYFGEGSWLTVV.

Only one count was recorded for this clone. The genes are TRBV4-1 and TRBJ1-1; TRBD1 matches 9 bases. Germline V CDR1 and CDR2: MGHRA, YSYEKL. The CDR3 sequence is 15 residues long. The V segment lost 0 bases and the J segment 7 bases; nucleotides outside the gene matches: 6. The CDR3 DNA sequence: TGCGCCAGCAGCCAAGACCCCGACAGGGGGAATGAAGCTTTCTTT. Protein: CASSQDPDRGNEAFF.

This clone was counted a single time. The V gene is TRBV28, the J gene TRBJ2-1, with D perhaps TRBD2 (5 bases). Trimming stripped 1 base from V and 3 bases from J, with 10 bases between. There are 15 residues in the CDR3. From germline, CDR1 is MDHEN and CDR2 SYDVKM. Written as DNA, the CDR3 is TGTGCCAGCAGTTTATATAGCGATAACTACAATGAGCAGTTCTTC. It specifies CASSLYSDNYNEQFF.

The genes are TRBV7-9 and TRBJ2-5, with D possibly TRBD1 on 6 matching bases. The CDR3 runs to 14 residues. Germline-derived CDR1 and CDR2 are SEHNR and FQNEAQ (reference sequence). The ends were cut back, 4 bases at V and 4 bases at J, with 13 bases in the middle. CDR3 bases: TGTGCCAGCAGCTCACCGACCAGGGGAGAGACCCAGTACTTC. Protein: CASSSPTRGETQYF.

V and J are TRBV7-8 and TRBJ1-1, with D hard to call. The CDR3 is made up of 14 amino acids. V shed 4 bases and J shed 0 bases, with 9 bases lying between them. Germline CDR1 is SGHVS and CDR2 is FQNEAQ. CDR3 in DNA: TGTGCCAGCAGCTCTAGCGGTCTGAACACTGAAGCTTTCTTT. Translation gives CASSSSGLNTEAFF.

This sequence joins TRBV28 and TRBJ2-3; D gene ambiguous. The germline V gene has CDR1 MDHEN and CDR2 SYDVKM. The CDR3 totals 12 residues. V lost 3 bases and J lost 5, with 6 bases in between. Here the CDR3 DNA reads TGTGCCAGCAGTTTGCCGAGAGATACGCAGTATTTT. Its translation is CASSLPRDTQYF.

The gene calls are TRBV6-6 and TRBJ2-1, with TRBD2 matching over 12 bases. The CDR3 covers 13 residues. With V trimmed by 6 bases and J by 6 bases, 0 bases remained unmatched. The V gene's germline CDR1 is MNHNY and CDR2 SVGAGI (reference sequence). The CDR3: CASRTSGSNEQFF. The CDR3 DNA follows: TGTGCCAGCAGGACTAGCGGGAGCAATGAGCAGTTCTTC.

The chain links TRBV5-6 to TRBJ2-6; D gene ambiguous. This CDR3 comprises 15 residues. CDR1 and CDR2 from the germline V gene are SGHDT and YYEEEE. V was shortened by 3 bases and J by 4 bases, with 11 bases between the two germline ends. In DNA form, the CDR3 reads TGTGCCAGCAGCTCTCAGGATACGGGGGCCAACGTCCTGACTTTC. It yields the protein CASSSQDTGANVLTF.

V usage is TRBV7-6 and J usage is TRBJ2-3, with 11 bases that match TRBD2. The CDR3 contains 14 residues. CDR1 is SGHVS, CDR2 FNYEAQ, per germline. The V segment lost 3 bases and the J segment 7 bases; nucleotides outside the gene matches: 3. CDR3 in DNA: TGTGCCAGCAGCTTGGGGACTAGCGGACATACGCAGTATTTT. This sequence encodes CASSLGTSGHTQYF. The full variable domain, completed using reference TRBV7-6 and TRBJ2-3, is GAGVSQSPRYKVTKRGQDVALRCDPISGHVSLYWYRQALGQGPEFLTYFNYEAQQDKSGLPNDRFSAERPEGSISTLTIQRTEQRDSAMYRCASSLGTSGHTQYFGPGTRLTVL.

The J gene is TRBJ1-1, the V gene TRBV7-9, with 8 bases lining up with TRBD1. The CDR3 has 16 residues. The J segment lost 1 base and the V segment lost 5 bases, leaving 9 bases of the junction unmatched. Germline V gives CDR1 SEHNR, CDR2 FQNEAQ (reference sequence). DNA of the CDR3: TGTGCCAGCAGCAGGGGGCGGGACAGGCCGAACACTGAAGCTTTCTTT. Its translation is CASSRGRDRPNTEAFF.

This clone was counted between two and nine times. The rearrangement links TRBV9 to TRBJ1-5; D is perhaps TRBD1 (5 bases). Germline V lookup: CDR1 SGDLS, CDR2 YYNGEE. CDR3 length: 14 residues. Deletions cut 0 bases from V and 7 bases from J, with 11 bases between. This CDR3 is CASSVEVEGQPQHF. CDR3 bases: TGTGCCAGCAGCGTAGAGGTGGAGGGGCAGCCCCAGCATTTT.

This chain links TRBV28 with TRBJ2-3; 7 positions match TRBD1. The CDR3 is 13 amino acids. Unmatched junction bases numbered 11, after V lost 11 bases and J lost 6 bases. The germline V gene encodes CDR1 MDHEN and CDR2 SYDVKM. Here the CDR3 reads CAAQTGIKDTQYF. The CDR3, as DNA: TGTGCCGCCCAGACAGGGATTAAGGATACGCAGTATTTT.

Regarding this clone: Relative to the germline gene, one junction end is altered; a read error may explain this. Other DNA sequences of this sample code for an identical CDR3. The genes are TRBV11-2 and TRBJ2-3, with 7 bases that match TRBD2. This CDR3 has 14 amino acids. The germline V gene encodes CDR1 SGHAT and CDR2 FQNNGV. The CDR3 sequence: CASSLDPAGDTQYF. CDR3 DNA sequence: TGTGCCAGCAGCTTAGATCCGGCGGGAGATACGCAGTACTTT.

The chain couples TRBV30 to TRBJ1-3, with D hard to call. The CDR3 sequence is 11 residues long. The germline gives CDR1 GTSNPN, CDR2 SVGIG (reference sequence). V lost 2 bases and J lost 4, with 3 bases in between. CDR3: CAWSSGNTIYF. CDR3 DNA sequence: TGTGCCTGGAGTAGCGGAAACACCATATATTTT.

This chain links TRBV28 with TRBJ1-5; possibly TRBD1 for D (6 bases). CDR3 length equals 14 residues. Germline assignment: CDR1 MDHEN and CDR2 SYDVKM. Deletions cut 1 base from V and 3 bases from J, with 7 bases between. CDR3 protein: CASSLSGDNQPQHF. In nucleotides, the CDR3 is TGTGCCAGCAGTTTATCAGGGGACAATCAGCCCCAGCATTTT.

The chain is built from TRBV2 and TRBJ2-7; D possibly corresponds to TRBD2 (6 bases). The germline CDR1 and CDR2 sequences are SNHLY and FYNNEI. The CDR3 spans 15 residues. Trimming removed 4 bases at V and 3 bases at J, with 16 bases between. CDR3 nucleotides: TGTGCCAGCAGTGCGGCGGGTGCGGGATTCTACGAGCAGTACTTC. Amino acid sequence: CASSAAGAGFYEQYF.

The rearrangement uses TRBV19 and TRBJ1-1; 7 nucleotides agree with TRBD1. The CDR3 consists of 15 residues. The ends lost 5 bases at V and 0 bases at J; junction bases unmatched: 6. Germline assignment: CDR1 LNHDA and CDR2 SQIVND (reference sequence). The CDR3 sequence: CASSHRQGVNTEAFF. CDR3 bases: TGTGCCAGTAGTCACCGACAGGGAGTGAACACTGAAGCTTTCTTT.

For the CDR3, the DNA is TGTGCCAGCAGGCGTACAGTAGACTATGGCTACACCTTC. Its translation: CASRRTVDYGYTF. The chain carries TRBV6-5 and TRBJ1-2; D is unresolved. CDR3 length equals 13 residues. Germline V CDR1 and CDR2: MNHEY, SVGAGI. V was cut by 6 bases and J by 3 bases, with 11 bases left in between.